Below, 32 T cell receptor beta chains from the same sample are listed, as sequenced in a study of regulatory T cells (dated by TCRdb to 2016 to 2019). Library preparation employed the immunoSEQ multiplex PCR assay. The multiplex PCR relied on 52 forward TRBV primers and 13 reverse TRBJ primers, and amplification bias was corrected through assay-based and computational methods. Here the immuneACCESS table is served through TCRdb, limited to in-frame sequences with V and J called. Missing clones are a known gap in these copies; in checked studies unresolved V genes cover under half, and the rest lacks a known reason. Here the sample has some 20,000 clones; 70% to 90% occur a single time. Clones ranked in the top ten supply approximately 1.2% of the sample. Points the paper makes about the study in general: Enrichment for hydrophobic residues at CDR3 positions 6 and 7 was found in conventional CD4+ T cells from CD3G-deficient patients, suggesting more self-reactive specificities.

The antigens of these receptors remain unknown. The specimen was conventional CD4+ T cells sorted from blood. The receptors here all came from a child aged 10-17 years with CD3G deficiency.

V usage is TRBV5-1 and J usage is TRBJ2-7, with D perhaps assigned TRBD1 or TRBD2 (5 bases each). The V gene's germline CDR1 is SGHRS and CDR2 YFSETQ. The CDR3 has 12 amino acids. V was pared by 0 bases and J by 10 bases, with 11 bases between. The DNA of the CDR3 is TGCGCCAGCAGCTTGGGGTCGGGGCCCCAGTACTTC. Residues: CASSLGSGPQYF.

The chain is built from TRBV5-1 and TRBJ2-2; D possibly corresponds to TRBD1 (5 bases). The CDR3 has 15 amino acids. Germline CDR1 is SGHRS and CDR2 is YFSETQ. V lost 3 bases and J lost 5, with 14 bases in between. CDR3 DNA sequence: TGCGCCAGCAGCTCCCGTGGGGCTGGGACCGGGGAGCTGTTTTTT. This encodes CASSSRGAGTGELFF.

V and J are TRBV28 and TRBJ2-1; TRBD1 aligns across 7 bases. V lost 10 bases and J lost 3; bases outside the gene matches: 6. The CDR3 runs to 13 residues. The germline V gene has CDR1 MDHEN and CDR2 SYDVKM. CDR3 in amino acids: CATKNRGYNEQFF. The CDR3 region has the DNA TGTGCCACCAAAAACAGGGGCTACAATGAGCAGTTCTTC.

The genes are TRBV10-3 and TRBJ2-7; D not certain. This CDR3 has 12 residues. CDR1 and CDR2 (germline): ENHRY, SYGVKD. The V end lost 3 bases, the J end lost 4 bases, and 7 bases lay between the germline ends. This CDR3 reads CAISEMGYEQYF. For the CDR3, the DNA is TGTGCCATCAGTGAAATGGGGTACGAGCAGTACTTC.

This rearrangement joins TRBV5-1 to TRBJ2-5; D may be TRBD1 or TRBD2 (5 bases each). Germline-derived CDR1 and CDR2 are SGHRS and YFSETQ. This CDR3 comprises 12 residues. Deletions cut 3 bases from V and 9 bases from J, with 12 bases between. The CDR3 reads CASSSERGAQYF. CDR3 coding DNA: TGCGCCAGCAGCTCTGAGAGGGGCGCCCAGTACTTC.

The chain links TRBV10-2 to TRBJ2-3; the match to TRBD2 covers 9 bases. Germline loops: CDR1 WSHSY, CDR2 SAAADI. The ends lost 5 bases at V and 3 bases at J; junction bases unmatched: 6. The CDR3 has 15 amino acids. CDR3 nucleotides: TGCGCCAGCAGTCCCGGCGGGAGGGGGACAGATACGCAGTATTTT. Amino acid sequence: CASSPGGRGTDTQYF.

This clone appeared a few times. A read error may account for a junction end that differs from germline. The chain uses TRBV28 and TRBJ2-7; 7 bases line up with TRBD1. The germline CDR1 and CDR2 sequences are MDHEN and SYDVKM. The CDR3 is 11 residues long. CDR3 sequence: CASSQGQEWHF. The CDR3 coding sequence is TGTGCCAGCAGCCAAGGACAGGAGTGGCACTTC.

CDR3: CASSARLAGVLFF. The CDR3 DNA follows: TGTGCCAGCAGCGCCCGACTAGCGGGAGTTCTGTTCTTC. The V and J genes are TRBV11-1 and TRBJ2-1; 12 bases align to TRBD2. This CDR3 has 13 residues. The germline V gene has CDR1 SGHAT and CDR2 FQDESV (reference sequence). Losses at the gene ends were 5 bases for V and 15 bases for J; bases not matched to a gene: 8.

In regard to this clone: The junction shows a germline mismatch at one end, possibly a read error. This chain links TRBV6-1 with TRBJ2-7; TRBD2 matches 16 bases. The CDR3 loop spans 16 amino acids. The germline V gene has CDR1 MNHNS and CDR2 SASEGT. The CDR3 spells CASSEGWGTSGREVHF. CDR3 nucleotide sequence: TGTGCCAGCAGTGAAGGTTGGGGGACTAGCGGGAGGGAAGTTCACTTC.

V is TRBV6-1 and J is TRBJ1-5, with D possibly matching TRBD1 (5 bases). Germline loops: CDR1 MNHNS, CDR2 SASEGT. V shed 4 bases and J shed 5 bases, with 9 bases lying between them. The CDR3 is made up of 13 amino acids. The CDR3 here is CASSGEGYQPQHF. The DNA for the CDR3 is TGTGCCAGCAGTGGTGAGGGGTATCAGCCCCAGCATTTT.

Written as DNA, the CDR3 is TGCGCCAGCAGCTTGGCCGGGACTCCCGGGAATGAGCAGTTCTTC. It encodes CASSLAGTPGNEQFF. V is TRBV5-1 and J is TRBJ2-1; maybe TRBD2 (6 bases). CDR3 size: 15 residues. Germline V gene lookup returns CDR1 SGHRS and CDR2 YFSETQ. V lost 0 bases to trimming and J lost 7 bases, with 14 bases between them.

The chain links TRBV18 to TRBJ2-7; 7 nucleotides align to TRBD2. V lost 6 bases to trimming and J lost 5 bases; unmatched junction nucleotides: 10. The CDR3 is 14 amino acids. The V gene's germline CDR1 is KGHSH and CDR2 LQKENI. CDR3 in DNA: TGTGCCAGCTCCCTTGGCGGGAGATCCCACGAGCAGTACTTC. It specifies CASSLGGRSHEQYF. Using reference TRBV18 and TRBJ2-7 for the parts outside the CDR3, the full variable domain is NAGVMQNPRHLVRRRGQEARLRCSPMKGHSHVYWYRQLPEEGLKFMVYLQKENIIDESGMPKERFSAEFPKEGPSILRIQQVVRGDSAAYFCASSLGGRSHEQYFGPGTRLTVT.

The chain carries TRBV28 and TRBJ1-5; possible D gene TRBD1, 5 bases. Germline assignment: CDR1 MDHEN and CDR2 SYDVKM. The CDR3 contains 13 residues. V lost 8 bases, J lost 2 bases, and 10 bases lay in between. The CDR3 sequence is CASARGGNQPQHF. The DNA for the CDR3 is TGTGCCAGCGCCCGGGGGGGCAATCAGCCCCAGCATTTT.

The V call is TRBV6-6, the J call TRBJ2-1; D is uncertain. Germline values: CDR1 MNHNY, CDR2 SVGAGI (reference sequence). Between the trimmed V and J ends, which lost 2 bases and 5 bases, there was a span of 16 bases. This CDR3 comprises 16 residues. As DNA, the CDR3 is TGTGCCAGCAGTTACCCCAAGGGTCGGCAGAACAATGAGCAGTTCTTC. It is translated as CASSYPKGRQNNEQFF.

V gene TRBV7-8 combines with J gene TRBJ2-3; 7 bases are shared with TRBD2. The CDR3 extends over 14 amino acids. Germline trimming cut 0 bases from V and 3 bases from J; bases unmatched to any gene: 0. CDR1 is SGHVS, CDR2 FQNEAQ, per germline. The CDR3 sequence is CASSLAGGTDTQYF. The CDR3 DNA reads TGTGCCAGCAGCTTAGCGGGAGGGACAGATACGCAGTATTTT.

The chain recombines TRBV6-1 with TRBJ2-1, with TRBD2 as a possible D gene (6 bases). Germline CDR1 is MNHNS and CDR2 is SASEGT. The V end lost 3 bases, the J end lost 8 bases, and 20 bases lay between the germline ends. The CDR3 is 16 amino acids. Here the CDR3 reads CASSDRGYGGGDEQFF. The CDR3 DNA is TGTGCCAGCAGTGATAGAGGTTACGGGGGTGGCGATGAGCAGTTCTTC.

CDR3 in DNA: TGTGCCAGCAGTGCCACCGGGCCCCCGGATGGCTACACCTTC. Translation: CASSATGPPDGYTF. The V call is TRBV6-1, the J call TRBJ1-2; D is undetermined. With 4 bases removed from V and 6 bases from J, the gap between germline ends came to 15 bases. This CDR3 comprises 14 residues. CDR1 and CDR2 from the germline V gene are MNHNS and SASEGT.

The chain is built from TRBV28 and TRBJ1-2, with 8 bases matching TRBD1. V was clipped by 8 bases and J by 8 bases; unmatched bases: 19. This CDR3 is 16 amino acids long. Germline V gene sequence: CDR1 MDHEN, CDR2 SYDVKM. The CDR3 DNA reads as TGTGCCAGCGTCGGGGGCAGGGGGCGGGTAGAGGAAGGCTACACCTTC. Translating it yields CASVGGRGRVEEGYTF.

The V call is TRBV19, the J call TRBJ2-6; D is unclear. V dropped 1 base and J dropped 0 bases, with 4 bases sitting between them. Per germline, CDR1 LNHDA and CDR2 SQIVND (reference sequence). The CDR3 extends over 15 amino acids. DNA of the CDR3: TGTGCCAGTAGTATAGTTTACTCTGGGGCCAACGTCCTGACTTTC. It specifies CASSIVYSGANVLTF.

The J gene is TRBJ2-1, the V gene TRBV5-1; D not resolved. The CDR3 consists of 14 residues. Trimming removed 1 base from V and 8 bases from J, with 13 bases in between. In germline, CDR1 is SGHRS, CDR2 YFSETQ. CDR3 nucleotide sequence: TGCGCCAGCAGCTTGCAGTTGGGGATCGATGAGCAGTTCTTC. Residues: CASSLQLGIDEQFF.

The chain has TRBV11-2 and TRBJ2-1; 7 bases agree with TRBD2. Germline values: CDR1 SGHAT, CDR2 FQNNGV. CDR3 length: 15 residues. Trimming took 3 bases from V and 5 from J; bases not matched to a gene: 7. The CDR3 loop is CASSFRGRGNNEQFF. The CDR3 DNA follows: TGTGCCAGCAGCTTTCGCGGGAGAGGTAACAATGAGCAGTTCTTC.

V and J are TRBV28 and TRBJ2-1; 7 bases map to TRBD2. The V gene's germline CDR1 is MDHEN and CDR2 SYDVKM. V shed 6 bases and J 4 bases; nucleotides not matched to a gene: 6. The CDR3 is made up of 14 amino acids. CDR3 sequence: CASRGREPYNEQFF. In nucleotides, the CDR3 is TGTGCCAGCAGAGGGCGGGAGCCTTACAATGAGCAGTTCTTC.

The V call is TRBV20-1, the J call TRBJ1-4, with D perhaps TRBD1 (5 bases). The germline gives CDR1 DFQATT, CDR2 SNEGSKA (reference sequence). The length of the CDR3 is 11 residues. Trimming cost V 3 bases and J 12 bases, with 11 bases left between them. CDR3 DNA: TGCAGTGCTAGTTTGGGGCGCGAACTGTTTTTT. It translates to CSASLGRELFF.

The CDR3 nucleotides read TGCGCCAGCAGCCGAGGGGGACAGGGAGGCCACGAGCAGTACTTC. Protein product: CASSRGGQGGHEQYF. This rearrangement joins TRBV5-1 to TRBJ2-7; 9 nucleotides agree with TRBD1. The CDR3 covers 15 residues. V gave up 4 bases and J gave up 5 bases; unmatched junction bases: 10. CDR1 SGHRS and CDR2 YFSETQ come from the germline V gene.

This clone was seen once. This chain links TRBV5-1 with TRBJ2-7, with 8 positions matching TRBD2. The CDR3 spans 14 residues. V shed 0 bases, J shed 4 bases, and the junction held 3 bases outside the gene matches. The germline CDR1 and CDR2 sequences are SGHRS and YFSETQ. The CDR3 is CASSLEAGEYEQYF. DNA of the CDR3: TGCGCCAGCAGCTTGGAAGCGGGAGAATACGAGCAGTACTTC.

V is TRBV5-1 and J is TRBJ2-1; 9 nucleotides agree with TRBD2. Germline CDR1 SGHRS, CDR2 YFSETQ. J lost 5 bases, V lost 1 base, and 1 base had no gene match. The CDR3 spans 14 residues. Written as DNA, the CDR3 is TGCGCCAGCAGCTTGCTAGCGGGGAACAATGAGCAGTTCTTC. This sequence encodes CASSLLAGNNEQFF.

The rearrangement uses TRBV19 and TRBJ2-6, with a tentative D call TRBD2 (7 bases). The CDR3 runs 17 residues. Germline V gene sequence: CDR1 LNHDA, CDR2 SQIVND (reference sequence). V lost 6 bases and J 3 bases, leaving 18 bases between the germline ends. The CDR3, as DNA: TGTGCCAGTAGCCCCGGGCGGGGGCGAGGTGGGGCCAACGTCCTGACTTTC. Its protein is CASSPGRGRGGANVLTF. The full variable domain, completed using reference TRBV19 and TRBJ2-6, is DGGITQSPKYLFRKEGQNVTLSCEQNLNHDAMYWYRQDPGQGLRLIYYSQIVNDFQKGDIAEGYSVSREKKESFPLTVTSAQKNPTAFYLCASSPGRGRGGANVLTFGAGSRLTVL.

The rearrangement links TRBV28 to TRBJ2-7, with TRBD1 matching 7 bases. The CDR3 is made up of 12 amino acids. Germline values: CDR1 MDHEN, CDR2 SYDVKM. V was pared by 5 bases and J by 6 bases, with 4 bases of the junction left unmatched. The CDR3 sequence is CASSVTGVEQYF. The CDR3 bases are TGTGCCAGCAGTGTTACAGGGGTCGAGCAGTACTTC.

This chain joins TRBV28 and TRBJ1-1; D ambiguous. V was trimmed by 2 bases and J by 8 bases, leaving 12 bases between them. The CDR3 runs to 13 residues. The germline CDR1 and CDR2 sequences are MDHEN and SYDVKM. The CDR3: CASSLREASEAFF. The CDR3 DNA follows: TGTGCCAGCAGTTTAAGGGAGGCGTCAGAAGCTTTCTTT.

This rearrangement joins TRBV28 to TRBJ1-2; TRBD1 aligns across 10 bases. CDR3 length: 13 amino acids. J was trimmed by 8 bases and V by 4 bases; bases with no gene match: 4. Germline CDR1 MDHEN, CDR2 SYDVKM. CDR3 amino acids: CASSSGTGVGYTF. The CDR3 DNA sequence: TGTGCCAGCAGTTCAGGGACAGGGGTAGGCTACACCTTC.

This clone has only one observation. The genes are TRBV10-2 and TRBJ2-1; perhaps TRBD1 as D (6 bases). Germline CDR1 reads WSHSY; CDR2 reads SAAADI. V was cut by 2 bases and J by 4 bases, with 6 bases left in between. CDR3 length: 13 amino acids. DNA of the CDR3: TGCGCCAGCAGTGAGAGGGGGTACAATGAGCAGTTCTTC. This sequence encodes CASSERGYNEQFF.

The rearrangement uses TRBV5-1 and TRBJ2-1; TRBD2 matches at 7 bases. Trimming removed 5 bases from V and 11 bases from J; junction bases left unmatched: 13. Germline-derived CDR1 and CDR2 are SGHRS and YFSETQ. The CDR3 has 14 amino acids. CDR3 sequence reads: CASRTSPALGKQFF. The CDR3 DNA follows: TGCGCCAGCAGGACTAGCCCGGCTTTAGGAAAGCAGTTCTTC.